This TCR beta chain emerged from a study of cytomegalovirus exposure and HLA in healthy donors. Broader study findings: According to reports, the classifier identified cytomegalovirus status with high specificity and sensitivity. Earlier analysis found most TCR beta V segments productive about 87% or about 30% of the time. Among donors in an Asian-associated ancestry cluster, a later analysis reportedly found fewer N-insertions than the roughly 730-donor mean.

A note on this clone: What it binds is not known.

Primers: 60 Vbeta forward and 13 Jbeta reverse. Some clones are missing from TCRdb's copy, which holds only in-frame ones; the method was immunoSEQ multiplex PCR. This table holds roughly 100,000 clones, around 75% found once. CDR1 is SGHRS, CDR2 YFSETQ, per germline. V was cut by 2 bases and J by 3 bases, with 11 bases left in between. The CDR3 loop spans 14 amino acids. This TCR was sampled from a man aged 35-49 years in good health and CMV-seronegative. This chain joins TRBV5-1 and TRBJ1-2, with a tentative D call TRBD1 (5 bases). Sequenced: PBMCs. The CDR3 coding sequence is TGCGCCAGCAGCTTTCGGGGGGAGGACTATGGCTACACCTTC. Amino acid sequence: CASSFRGEDYGYTF.